The 20 T cell receptor beta chains given below trace back to one sample, sequenced in a study of T cell repertoires in cytomegalovirus infection. MiXCR, run by TCRdb on the reads, gives a single entry per CDR3 protein. Counted here are 120,000 to 150,000 distinct CDR3 sequences, under 8.5% occurring once; the ten biggest clones make up approximately 18%. Sequenced material: PBMCs. The source is a human donor in good health (CMV status not recorded). Some clones in this sample may be carry-over from other donors' samples.

This CDR3 reads CSAKGPRSYNEQFF. The DNA for the CDR3 is TGCAGTGCGAAGGGACCCCGCTCCTACAATGAGCAGTTCTTC. This chain uses TRBV20-1 with TRBJ2-1; the D call may be TRBD1 or TRBD2 (5 bases each). The germline V gene has CDR1 DFQATT and CDR2 SNEGSKA (reference sequence). Trimming left V 6 bases short and J 0 bases short, with 12 bases between. The CDR3 is made up of 14 amino acids.

At least ten counts were recorded for this clonotype. The chain recombines TRBV10-3 with TRBJ2-1, with TRBD1 matching 9 bases. The CDR3 has 15 amino acids. The trim removed 4 bases at V and 4 bases at J, leaving 5 bases unmatched. Germline V gene lookup returns CDR1 ENHRY and CDR2 SYGVKD. As DNA, the CDR3 is TGTGCCATCAGTGCTCGGGACAGGGATTACAATGAGCAGTTCTTC. Its protein is CAISARDRDYNEQFF.

This clonotype appeared many times. The chain links TRBV7-2 to TRBJ2-7, with D unclear. Germline-derived CDR1 and CDR2 are SGHTA and FQGNSA. This CDR3 has 13 residues. V was shortened by 11 bases and J by 3 bases, with 17 bases between the two germline ends. The DNA for the CDR3 is TGTGCCTCCGGAATTGGCTACCACTACGAGCAGTACTTC. Residues: CASGIGYHYEQYF.

This chain joins TRBV11-2 and TRBJ1-2, with TRBD1 matching 10 bases. The germline V gene encodes CDR1 SGHAT and CDR2 FQNNGV. The CDR3 runs 16 residues. The V and J ends lost 4 bases and 4 bases, in that order; junction bases with no gene match: 9. CDR3 nucleotide sequence: TGTGCCAGCAGCTCCTCGACAGGGGGCGTTGGCTATGGCTACACCTTC. It translates to CASSSSTGGVGYGYTF.

In this sample, this clonotype turned up many times. The genes are TRBV7-2 and TRBJ2-5; possible D gene TRBD2, 6 bases. The CDR3 spans 14 residues. CDR1 is SGHTA, CDR2 FQGNSA, per germline. V was trimmed by 3 bases and J by 4 bases, leaving 12 bases between them. Here the CDR3 DNA reads TGTGCCAGCAGCTTTTTTGGGGGAGGAGAGACCCAGTACTTC. As protein: CASSFFGGGETQYF.

This clonotype was detected many times. This rearrangement joins TRBV7-2 to TRBJ2-3, with 7 bases matching TRBD2. V was clipped by 5 bases and J by 9 bases; unmatched bases: 5. The CDR3 consists of 12 residues. Germline V CDR1 and CDR2: SGHTA, FQGNSA. CDR3 sequence (DNA): TGTGCCAGCAGCCGACCAGCGGGGACGCAGTATTTT. Amino acids: CASSRPAGTQYF.

This clonotype was seen repeatedly, ten times or more. The chain couples TRBV6-2 or TRBV6-3 to TRBJ1-1; D unclear. CDR1 MNHEY and CDR2 SVGEGT come from the germline V gene. V lost 6 bases to trimming and J lost 1 base, with 9 bases between them. The CDR3 is 13 residues long. The CDR3 coding sequence is TGTGCCAGCAGACCATCACGGAACACTGAAGCTTTCTTT. It yields the protein CASRPSRNTEAFF.

This clonotype was seen repeatedly, ten times or more. This chain joins TRBV14 and TRBJ1-5; 7 nucleotides line up with TRBD1. V was pared by 6 bases and J by 0 bases, with 8 bases of the junction left unmatched. Per the germline V gene, CDR1 is SGHDN and CDR2 is FVKESK. This CDR3 contains 16 residues. Here the CDR3 reads CASRGDRRYSNQPQHF. The CDR3 DNA sequence: TGTGCCAGCAGGGGGGACAGACGCTATAGCAATCAGCCCCAGCATTTT.

This clonotype was recorded many times. The V gene is TRBV4-3, the J gene TRBJ1-5; D ambiguous. V shed 0 bases and J shed 3 bases, with 18 bases lying between them. This CDR3 contains 18 residues. Germline CDR1 is LGHNA and CDR2 is YSLEER. CDR3 in amino acids: CASSQDPPSTAYNQPQHF. CDR3 sequence (DNA): TGCGCCAGCAGCCAAGACCCTCCATCGACGGCCTACAATCAGCCCCAGCATTTT.

A few counts support this clonotype. The chain joins TRBV9 to TRBJ2-7, with D possibly TRBD1 on 5 matching bases. CDR3 length: 13 residues. Germline-derived CDR1 and CDR2 are SGDLS and YYNGEE. The ends were cut back, 4 bases at V and 3 bases at J, with 11 bases in the middle. The CDR3 here is CASSPGTGYEQYF. The CDR3 DNA sequence: TGTGCCAGCAGCCCCGGAACAGGCTACGAGCAGTACTTC.

This clonotype appeared many times. The V and J genes are TRBV19 and TRBJ1-1; D gene ambiguous. The CDR3 has 15 residues. Per germline, CDR1 LNHDA and CDR2 SQIVND (reference sequence). Trimming took 0 bases from V and 3 from J, leaving 11 bases between them. The CDR3 spells CASSIDRSSDTEAFF. The DNA of the CDR3 is TGTGCCAGTAGTATAGATCGAAGTTCTGACACTGAAGCTTTCTTT. Full variable domain (remainder filled in from reference TRBV19 and TRBJ1-1): DGGITQSPKYLFRKEGQNVTLSCEQNLNHDAMYWYRQDPGQGLRLIYYSQIVNDFQKGDIAEGYSVSREKKESFPLTVTSAQKNPTAFYLCASSIDRSSDTEAFFGQGTRLTVV.

In its sample, this clonotype was seen many times. The genes are TRBV11-2 and TRBJ1-2; 9 bases line up with TRBD1. The CDR3 is 15 residues long. The V gene end was trimmed by 5 bases and the J gene end by 4 bases; junction bases not matched to a gene: 8. Germline V gene sequence: CDR1 SGHAT, CDR2 FQNNGV. The CDR3 DNA follows: TGTGCCAGCAGCGGCACCGGGACAGGGATCTATGGCTACACCTTC. Its protein product is CASSGTGTGIYGYTF.

This clonotype was seen repeatedly, ten times or more. The V call is TRBV2, the J call TRBJ1-1; no clear D gene. CDR1 SNHLY and CDR2 FYNNEI come from the germline V gene. The CDR3 totals 13 residues. Trimming removed 4 bases at V and 1 base at J, with 7 bases between. This CDR3 is CASSGHENTEAFF. The CDR3, as DNA: TGTGCCAGCAGTGGACACGAGAACACTGAAGCTTTCTTT.

This clonotype was recorded at least ten times. The V gene is TRBV7-2, the J gene TRBJ2-5; TRBD1 matches at 9 bases. The CDR3 has 14 amino acids. Germline loops: CDR1 SGHTA, CDR2 FQGNSA. The trim removed 5 bases at V and 5 bases at J, leaving 6 bases unmatched. The DNA for the CDR3 is TGTGCCAGCAGCAGGGACAGGGTGATGGAGACCCAGTACTTC. Translation: CASSRDRVMETQYF.

This clonotype was seen more than once but under ten times. The chain joins TRBV11-2 to TRBJ1-6; D unresolved. Trimming left V 1 base short and J 4 bases short, with 11 bases between. CDR1 SGHAT and CDR2 FQNNGV come from the germline V gene. The CDR3 has 16 residues. CDR3 amino acids: CASSLGREPYNSPLHF. In DNA, the CDR3 is TGTGCCAGCAGCTTAGGTCGCGAACCATATAATTCACCCCTCCACTTT.

This clonotype was seen at least ten times. The chain employs TRBV7-2 and TRBJ2-4; D might be TRBD2 (7 bases). The ends were cut back, 1 base at V and 3 bases at J, with 10 bases in the middle. The germline V gene encodes CDR1 SGHTA and CDR2 FQGNSA. This CDR3 has 15 amino acids. CDR3 residues: CASSLVGGGKNIQYF. DNA of the CDR3: TGTGCCAGCAGCTTAGTGGGAGGGGGCAAAAACATTCAGTACTTC.

Ten or more counts support this clonotype. The rearrangement uses TRBV2 and TRBJ1-3; 7 bases map to TRBD1. V shed 6 bases, J shed 0 bases, and the junction held 5 bases outside the gene matches. Germline CDR1 and CDR2: SNHLY and FYNNEI. The CDR3 has 15 amino acids. The CDR3 region is CASRADRDSGNTIYF. CDR3 DNA sequence: TGTGCCAGCAGGGCTGACAGGGACTCTGGAAACACCATATATTTT.

This chain links TRBV5-6 with TRBJ1-1; no definite D call. This CDR3 has 15 residues. The V gene's germline CDR1 is SGHDT and CDR2 YYEEEE. Trimming took 1 base from V and 1 from J, leaving 11 bases between them. CDR3: CASSLQPASNTEAFF. The CDR3 DNA is TGTGCCAGCAGCTTGCAGCCCGCGTCGAACACTGAAGCTTTCTTT.

This clonotype was recorded at least ten times. J is TRBJ2-7 and V is TRBV20-1; tentative D call: TRBD2 (7 bases). Germline CDR1 reads DFQATT; CDR2 reads SNEGSKA (reference sequence). Trimming shortened V by 0 bases and J by 4 bases, and 13 bases separated the two germline ends. This CDR3 has 14 residues. The CDR3 loop reads CSARDWGGAYEQYF. CDR3 nucleotides: TGCAGTGCTAGAGATTGGGGGGGCGCATACGAGCAGTACTTC.

This clonotype was detected ten times or more. The chain employs TRBV7-9 and TRBJ2-1, with unresolved D. The V and J ends lost 2 bases and 9 bases respectively, with 5 bases between them. The CDR3 is made up of 11 amino acids. The germline V gene encodes CDR1 SEHNR and CDR2 FQNEAQ (reference sequence). This CDR3 reads CASSLKSEQFF. Here the CDR3 DNA reads TGTGCCAGCAGCTTAAAAAGTGAGCAGTTCTTC.